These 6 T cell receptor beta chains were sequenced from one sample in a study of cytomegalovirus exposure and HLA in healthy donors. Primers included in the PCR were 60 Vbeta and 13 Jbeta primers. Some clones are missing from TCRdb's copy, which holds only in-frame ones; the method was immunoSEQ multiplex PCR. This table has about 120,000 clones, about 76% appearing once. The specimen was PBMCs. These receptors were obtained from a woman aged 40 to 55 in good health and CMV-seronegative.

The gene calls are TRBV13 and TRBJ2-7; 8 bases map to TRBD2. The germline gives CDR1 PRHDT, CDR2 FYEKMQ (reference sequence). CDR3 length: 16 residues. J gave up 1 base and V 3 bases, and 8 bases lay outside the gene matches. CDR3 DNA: TGTGCCAGCAGCTTTACGGGGGGGAAAAGGTCCTACGAGCAGTACTTC. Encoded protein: CASSFTGGKRSYEQYF.

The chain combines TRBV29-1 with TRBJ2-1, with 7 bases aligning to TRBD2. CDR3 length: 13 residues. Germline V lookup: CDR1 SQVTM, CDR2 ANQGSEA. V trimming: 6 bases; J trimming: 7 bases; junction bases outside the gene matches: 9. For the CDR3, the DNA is TGCAGCGTAGCTAACCGCGGGGGAAATGAGCAGTTCTTC. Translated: CSVANRGGNEQFF.

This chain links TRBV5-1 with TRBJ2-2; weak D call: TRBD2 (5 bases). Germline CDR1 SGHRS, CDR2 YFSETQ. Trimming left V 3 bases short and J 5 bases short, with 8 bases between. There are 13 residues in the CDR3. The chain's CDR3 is CASSSGGTGELFF. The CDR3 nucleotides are TGCGCCAGCAGCTCTGGCGGGACCGGGGAGCTGTTTTTT.

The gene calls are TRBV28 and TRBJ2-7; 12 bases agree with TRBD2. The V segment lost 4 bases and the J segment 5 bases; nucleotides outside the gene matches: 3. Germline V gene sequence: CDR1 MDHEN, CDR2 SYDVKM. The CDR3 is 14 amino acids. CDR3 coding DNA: TGTGCCAGCAGTTCTAGGACTAGCGGGAACGAGCAGTACTTC. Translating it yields CASSSRTSGNEQYF. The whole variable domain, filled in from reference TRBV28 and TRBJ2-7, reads DVKVTQSSRYLVKRTGEKVFLECVQDMDHENMFWYRQDPGLGLRLIYFSYDVKMKEKGDIPEGYSVSREKKERFSLILESASTNQTSMYLCASSSRTSGNEQYFGPGTRLTVT.

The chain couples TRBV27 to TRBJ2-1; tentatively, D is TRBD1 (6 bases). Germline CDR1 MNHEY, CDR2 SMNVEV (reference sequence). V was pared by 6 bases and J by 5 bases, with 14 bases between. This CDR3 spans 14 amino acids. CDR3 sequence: CASSVRDKDNEQFF. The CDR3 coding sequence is TGTGCCAGCAGCGTCCGGGACAAGGACAATGAGCAGTTCTTC.

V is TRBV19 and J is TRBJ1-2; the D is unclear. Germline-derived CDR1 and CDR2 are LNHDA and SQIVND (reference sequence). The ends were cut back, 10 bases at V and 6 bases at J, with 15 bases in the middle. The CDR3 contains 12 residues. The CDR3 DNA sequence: TGTGCCACGGCGGGAAGAAATCATGGCTACACCTTC. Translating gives CATAGRNHGYTF.